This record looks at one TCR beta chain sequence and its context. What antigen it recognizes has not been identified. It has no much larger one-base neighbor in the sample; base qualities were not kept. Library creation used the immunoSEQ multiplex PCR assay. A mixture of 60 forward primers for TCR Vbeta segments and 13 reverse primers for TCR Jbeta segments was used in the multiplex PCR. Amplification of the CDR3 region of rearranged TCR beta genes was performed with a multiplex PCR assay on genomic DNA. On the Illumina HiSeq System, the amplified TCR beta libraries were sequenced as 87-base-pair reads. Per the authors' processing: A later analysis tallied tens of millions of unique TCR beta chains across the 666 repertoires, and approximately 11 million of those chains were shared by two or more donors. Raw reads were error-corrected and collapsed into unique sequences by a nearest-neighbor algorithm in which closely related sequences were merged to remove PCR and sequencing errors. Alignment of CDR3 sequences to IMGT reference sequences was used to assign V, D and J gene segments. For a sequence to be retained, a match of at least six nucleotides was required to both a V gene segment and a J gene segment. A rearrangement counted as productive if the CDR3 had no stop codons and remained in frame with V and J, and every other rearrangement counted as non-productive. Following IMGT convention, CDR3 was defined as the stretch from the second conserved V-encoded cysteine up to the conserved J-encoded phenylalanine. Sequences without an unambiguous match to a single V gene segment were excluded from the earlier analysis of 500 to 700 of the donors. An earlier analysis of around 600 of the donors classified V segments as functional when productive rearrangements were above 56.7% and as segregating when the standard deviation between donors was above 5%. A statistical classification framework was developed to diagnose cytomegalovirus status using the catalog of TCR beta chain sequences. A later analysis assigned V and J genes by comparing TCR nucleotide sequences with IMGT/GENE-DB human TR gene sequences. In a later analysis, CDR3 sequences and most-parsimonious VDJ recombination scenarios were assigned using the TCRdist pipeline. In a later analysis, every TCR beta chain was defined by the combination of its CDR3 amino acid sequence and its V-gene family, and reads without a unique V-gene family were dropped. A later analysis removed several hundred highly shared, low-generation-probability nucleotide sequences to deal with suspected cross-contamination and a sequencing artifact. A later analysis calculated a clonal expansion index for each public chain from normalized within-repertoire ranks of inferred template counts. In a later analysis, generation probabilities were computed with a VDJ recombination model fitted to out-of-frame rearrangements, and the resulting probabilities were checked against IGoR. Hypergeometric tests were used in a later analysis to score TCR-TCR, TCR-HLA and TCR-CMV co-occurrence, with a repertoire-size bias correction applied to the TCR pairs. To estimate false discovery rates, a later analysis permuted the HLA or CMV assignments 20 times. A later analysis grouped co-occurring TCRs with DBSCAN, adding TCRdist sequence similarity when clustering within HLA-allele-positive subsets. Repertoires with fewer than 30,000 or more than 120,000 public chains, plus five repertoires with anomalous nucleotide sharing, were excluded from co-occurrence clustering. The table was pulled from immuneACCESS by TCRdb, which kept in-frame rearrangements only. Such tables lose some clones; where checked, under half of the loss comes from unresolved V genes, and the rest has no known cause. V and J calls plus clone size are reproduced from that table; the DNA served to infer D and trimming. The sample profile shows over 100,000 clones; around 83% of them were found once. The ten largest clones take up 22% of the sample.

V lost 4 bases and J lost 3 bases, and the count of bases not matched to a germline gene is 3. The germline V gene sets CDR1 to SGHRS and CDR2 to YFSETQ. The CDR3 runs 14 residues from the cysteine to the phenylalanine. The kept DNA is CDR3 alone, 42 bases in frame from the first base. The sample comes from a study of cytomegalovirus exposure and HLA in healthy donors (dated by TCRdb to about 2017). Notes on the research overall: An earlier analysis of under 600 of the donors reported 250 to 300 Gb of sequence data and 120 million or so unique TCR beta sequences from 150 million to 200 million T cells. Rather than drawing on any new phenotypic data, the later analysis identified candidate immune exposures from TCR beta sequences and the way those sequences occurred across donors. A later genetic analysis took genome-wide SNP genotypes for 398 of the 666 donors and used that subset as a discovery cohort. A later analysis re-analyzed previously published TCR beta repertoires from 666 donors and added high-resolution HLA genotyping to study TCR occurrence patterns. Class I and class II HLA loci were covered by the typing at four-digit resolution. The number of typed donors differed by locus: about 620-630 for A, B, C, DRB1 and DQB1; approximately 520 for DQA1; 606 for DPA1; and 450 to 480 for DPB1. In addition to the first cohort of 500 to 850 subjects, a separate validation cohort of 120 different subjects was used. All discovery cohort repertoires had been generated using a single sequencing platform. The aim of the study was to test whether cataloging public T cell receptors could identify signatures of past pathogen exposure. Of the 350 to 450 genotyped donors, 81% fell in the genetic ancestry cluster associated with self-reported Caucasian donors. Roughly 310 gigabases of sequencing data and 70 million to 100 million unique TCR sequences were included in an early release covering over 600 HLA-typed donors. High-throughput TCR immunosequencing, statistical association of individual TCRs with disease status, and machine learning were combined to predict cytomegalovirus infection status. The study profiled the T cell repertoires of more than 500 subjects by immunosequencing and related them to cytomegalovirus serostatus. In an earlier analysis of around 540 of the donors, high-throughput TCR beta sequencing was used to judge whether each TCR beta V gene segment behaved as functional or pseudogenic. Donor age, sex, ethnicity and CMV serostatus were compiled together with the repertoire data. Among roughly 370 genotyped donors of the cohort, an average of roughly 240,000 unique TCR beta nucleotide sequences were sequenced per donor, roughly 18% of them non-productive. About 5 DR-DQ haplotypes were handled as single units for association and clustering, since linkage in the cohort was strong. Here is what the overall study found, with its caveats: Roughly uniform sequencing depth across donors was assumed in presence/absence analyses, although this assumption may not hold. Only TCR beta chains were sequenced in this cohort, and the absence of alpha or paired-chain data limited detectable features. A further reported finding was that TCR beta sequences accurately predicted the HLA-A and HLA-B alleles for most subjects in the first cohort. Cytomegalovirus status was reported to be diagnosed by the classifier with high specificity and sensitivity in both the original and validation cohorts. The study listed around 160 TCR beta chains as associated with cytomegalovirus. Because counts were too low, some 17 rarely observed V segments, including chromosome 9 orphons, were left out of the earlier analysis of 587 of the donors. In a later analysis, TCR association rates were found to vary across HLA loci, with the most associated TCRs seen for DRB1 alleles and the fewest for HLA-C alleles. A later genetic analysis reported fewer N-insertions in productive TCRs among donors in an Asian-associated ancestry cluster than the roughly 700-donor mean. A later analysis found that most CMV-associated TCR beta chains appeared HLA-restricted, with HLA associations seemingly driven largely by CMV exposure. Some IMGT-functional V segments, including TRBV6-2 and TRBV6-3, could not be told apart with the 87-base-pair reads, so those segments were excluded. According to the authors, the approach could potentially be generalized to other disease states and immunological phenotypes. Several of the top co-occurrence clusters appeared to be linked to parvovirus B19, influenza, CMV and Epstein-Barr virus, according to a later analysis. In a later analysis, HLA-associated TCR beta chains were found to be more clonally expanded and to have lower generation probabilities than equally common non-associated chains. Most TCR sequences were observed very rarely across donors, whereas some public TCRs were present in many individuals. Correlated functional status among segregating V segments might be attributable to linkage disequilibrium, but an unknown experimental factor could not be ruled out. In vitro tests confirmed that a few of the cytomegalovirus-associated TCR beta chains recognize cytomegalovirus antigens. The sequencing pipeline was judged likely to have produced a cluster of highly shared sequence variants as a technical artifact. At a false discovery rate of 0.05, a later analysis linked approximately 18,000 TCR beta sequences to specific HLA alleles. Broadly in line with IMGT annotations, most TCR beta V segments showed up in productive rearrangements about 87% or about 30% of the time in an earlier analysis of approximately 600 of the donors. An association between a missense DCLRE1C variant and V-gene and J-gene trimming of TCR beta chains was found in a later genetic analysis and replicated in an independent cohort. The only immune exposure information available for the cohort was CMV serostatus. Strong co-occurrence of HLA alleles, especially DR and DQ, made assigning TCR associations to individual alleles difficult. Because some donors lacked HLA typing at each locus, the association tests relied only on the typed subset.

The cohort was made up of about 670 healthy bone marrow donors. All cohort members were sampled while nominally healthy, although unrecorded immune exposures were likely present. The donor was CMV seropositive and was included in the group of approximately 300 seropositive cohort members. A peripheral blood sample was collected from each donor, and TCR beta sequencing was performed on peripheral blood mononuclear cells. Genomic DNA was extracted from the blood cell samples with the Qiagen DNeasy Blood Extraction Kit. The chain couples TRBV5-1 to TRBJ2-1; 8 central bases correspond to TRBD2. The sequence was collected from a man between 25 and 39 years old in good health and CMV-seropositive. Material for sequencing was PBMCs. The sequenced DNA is TGCGCCAGCAGCCAAGCGGGAGACTACAATGAGCAGTTCTTC. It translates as CASSQAGDYNEQFF. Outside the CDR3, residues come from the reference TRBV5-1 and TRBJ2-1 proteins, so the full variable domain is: KAGVTQTPRYLIKTRGQQVTLSCSPISGHRSVSWYQQTPGQGLQFLFEYFSETQRNKGNFPGRFSGRQFSNSRSEMNVSTLELGDSALYLCASSQAGDYNEQFFGPGTRLTVL.